The 26 T cell receptor beta chains reported below all come from one sample, sequenced in a study of OX40 agonist ivuxolimab in advanced cancers. Some clones are missing from TCRdb's copy, which holds only in-frame ones; the method was immunoSEQ multiplex PCR. The sample contains tens of thousands of clones, about 94% of which appear only once. The specimen comprised CD4+ or CD8+ T cells sorted from blood, sampled in a trial of the OX40 agonist ivuxolimab. Receptors were obtained from an adult with an advanced solid tumor such as melanoma, head and neck, liver or kidney cancer.

V usage is TRBV2 and J usage is TRBJ2-5; D gene ambiguous. Germline V gene lookup returns CDR1 SNHLY and CDR2 FYNNEI. This CDR3 is 13 amino acids long. V was pared by 5 bases and J by 4 bases, with 11 bases between. In nucleotides, the CDR3 is TGTGCCAGCAGTATTTTTATGGGAGAGACCCAGTACTTC. This encodes CASSIFMGETQYF.

The chain couples TRBV7-2 to TRBJ1-2; a possible D gene is TRBD1 (6 bases). There are 15 residues in the CDR3. Germline values: CDR1 SGHTA, CDR2 FQGNSA. V was pared by 5 bases and J by 4 bases, with 17 bases between. The CDR3 nucleotides read TGTGCCAGCAGCACAGGGACTACTCTCGTCTATGGCTACACCTTC. Its protein is CASSTGTTLVYGYTF.

The CDR3 spells CASSPGTAYEQYF. CDR3 nucleotide sequence: TGTGCCAGCTCACCGGGGACAGCCTACGAGCAGTACTTC. The V call is TRBV18, the J call TRBJ2-7; 7 bases match TRBD1. CDR1 KGHSH and CDR2 LQKENI come from the germline V gene. Unmatched junction bases numbered 1, after V lost 3 bases and J lost 2 bases. This CDR3 has 13 amino acids.

The V and J genes are TRBV7-8 and TRBJ2-7; D might be TRBD2 (6 bases). The CDR3 spans 14 residues. Germline V gene sequence: CDR1 SGHVS, CDR2 FQNEAQ. The germline V and J ends were trimmed by 4 bases and 2 bases, with 12 bases remaining between them. As DNA, the CDR3 is TGTGCCAGCAGCTCCGGGACTCCTCCCTACGAGCAGTACTTC. Translation gives CASSSGTPPYEQYF.

The chain links TRBV19 to TRBJ2-7; D gene ambiguous. Germline CDR1 reads LNHDA; CDR2 reads SQIVND (reference sequence). With 5 bases removed from V and 6 bases from J, the gap between germline ends came to 14 bases. The CDR3 has 13 residues. The CDR3 coding sequence is TGTGCCAGTAGTTCCGGACCCCCGGTCGAGCAGTACTTC. This gives the protein CASSSGPPVEQYF.

The chain employs TRBV15 and TRBJ1-1, with D hard to call. Germline V CDR1 and CDR2: LNHNV, YYDKDF (reference sequence). The CDR3 covers 13 residues. Trimming left V 8 bases short and J 6 bases short, with 16 bases between. CDR3 protein: CATSRPGWAEAFF. In DNA form, the CDR3 reads TGTGCCACCTCTCGGCCGGGGTGGGCTGAAGCTTTCTTT.

The chain joins TRBV7-9 to TRBJ2-3, with no clear D. V shed 3 bases and J shed 0 bases, with 13 bases lying between them. The CDR3 runs to 16 residues. CDR1 is SEHNR, CDR2 FQNEAQ, per germline (reference sequence). The chain's CDR3 is CASSLKDASSTDTQYF. CDR3 bases: TGTGCCAGCAGCTTGAAGGACGCAAGTAGCACAGATACGCAGTATTTT.

V usage is TRBV6-5 and J usage is TRBJ1-1; D not certain. CDR1 and CDR2 from the germline V gene are MNHEY and SVGAGI. The CDR3 is 14 residues long. Trimming removed 8 bases from V and 5 bases from J, with 18 bases in between. The CDR3 spells CASAWREGNTEAFF. The CDR3 nucleotides are TGTGCCAGCGCGTGGCGGGAGGGTAATACTGAAGCTTTCTTT.

The V call is TRBV7-3, the J call TRBJ2-1, with no clear D. Trimming cost V 2 bases and J 7 bases, with 6 bases left between them. This CDR3 contains 12 residues. Germline V gene lookup returns CDR1 SGHTA and CDR2 FQGTGA. The DNA of the CDR3 is TGTGCCAGCAGCTTAGAAGGGAATGAGCAGTTCTTC. It is translated as CASSLEGNEQFF.

This clone has just a few counts. The rearrangement links TRBV9 to TRBJ2-7; 8 nucleotides align to TRBD2. This CDR3 spans 15 amino acids. Germline V gene sequence: CDR1 SGDLS, CDR2 YYNGEE. Trimming removed 0 bases from V and 2 bases from J; junction bases left unmatched: 4. This CDR3 reads CASSVEGSGAYEQYF. DNA of the CDR3: TGTGCCAGCAGCGTAGAGGGTAGCGGGGCCTACGAGCAGTACTTC. Full variable domain (remainder filled in from reference TRBV9 and TRBJ2-7): DSGVTQTPKHLITATGQRVTLRCSPRSGDLSVYWYQQSLDQGLQFLIQYYNGEERAKGNILERFSAQQFPDLHSELNLSSLELGDSALYFCASSVEGSGAYEQYFGPGTRLTVT.

The V call is TRBV7-9, the J call TRBJ2-1; D may be TRBD1 (5 bases). The CDR3 runs 13 residues. Germline CDR1 SEHNR, CDR2 FQNEAQ (reference sequence). V was cut by 0 bases and J by 6 bases, with 6 bases left in between. CDR3 amino acids: CASSLAGANEQFF. The CDR3, as DNA: TGTGCCAGCAGCTTAGCAGGGGCCAATGAGCAGTTCTTC.

The table lists this clone with a count of one. The chain couples TRBV6-5 to TRBJ2-7, with D unresolved. Looked up from germline, CDR1 is MNHEY and CDR2 is SVGAGI. CDR3 size: 12 residues. Deletions cut 5 bases from V and 3 bases from J, with 8 bases between. CDR3 sequence reads: CASSLDGYEQYF. In DNA, the CDR3 is TGTGCCAGCAGTCTGGACGGCTACGAGCAGTACTTC.

This chain uses TRBV13 with TRBJ2-3, with TRBD1 matching over 11 bases. V lost 4 bases and J lost 3; bases outside the gene matches: 3. CDR3 size: 15 residues. Germline values: CDR1 PRHDT, CDR2 FYEKMQ (reference sequence). The CDR3 sequence is CASSSRDRGTDTQYF. CDR3 nucleotide sequence: TGTGCCAGCAGCTCCCGGGACAGGGGGACAGATACGCAGTATTTT.

This chain joins TRBV7-2 and TRBJ2-1; D might be TRBD1 or TRBD2, each matching 5 bases. V lost 1 base and J 9 bases, leaving 13 bases between the germline ends. From germline, CDR1 is SGHTA and CDR2 FQGNSA. The CDR3 contains 14 residues. CDR3 region: CASSLEPPGGEQFF. CDR3 DNA sequence: TGTGCCAGCAGCTTAGAGCCTCCTGGGGGTGAGCAGTTCTTC.

This sequence joins TRBV7-6 and TRBJ2-7, with unresolved D. Germline loops: CDR1 SGHVS, CDR2 FNYEAQ. The ends were cut back, 1 base at V and 3 bases at J, with 7 bases in the middle. CDR3 length: 13 residues. As DNA, the CDR3 is TGTGCCAGCAGCTTAGGACACAACTACGAGCAGTACTTC. Its protein is CASSLGHNYEQYF.

The rearrangement joins TRBV4-3 to TRBJ2-3, with D unclear. The CDR3 extends over 15 amino acids. Germline loops: CDR1 LGHNA, CDR2 YSLEER. The ends were cut back, 1 base at V and 4 bases at J, with 12 bases in the middle. The CDR3 sequence is CASSQVLDRPDTQYF. The CDR3 DNA reads TGCGCCAGCAGCCAAGTTCTAGATCGCCCAGATACGCAGTATTTT.

The V gene is TRBV7-6, the J gene TRBJ1-4, with D perhaps matching TRBD1 (5 bases). V dropped 2 bases and J dropped 14 bases, with 27 bases sitting between them. The CDR3 covers 17 residues. In germline, CDR1 is SGHVS, CDR2 FNYEAQ. CDR3 protein: CASSLRGRLTPFRKLFF. The CDR3 DNA sequence: TGTGCCAGCAGCTTAAGGGGCCGGTTAACCCCATTTAGAAAGCTGTTTTTT.

J is TRBJ2-5 and V is TRBV4-3; TRBD2 matches at 8 bases. Per germline, CDR1 LGHNA and CDR2 YSLEER. The CDR3 spans 17 residues. The trim removed 0 bases at V and 4 bases at J, leaving 10 bases unmatched. The CDR3 nucleotides are TGCGCCAGCAGCCAAGATGCGTCGCGGGAGGCCACAGAGACCCAGTACTTC. Protein sequence: CASSQDASREATETQYF.

The rearrangement uses TRBV6-6 and TRBJ2-1, with TRBD2 as a possible D gene (5 bases). The V and J ends lost 4 bases and 14 bases respectively, with 12 bases between them. Germline-derived CDR1 and CDR2 are MNHNY and SVGAGI (reference sequence). This CDR3 is built from 11 residues. CDR3 sequence reads: CASSFGVEKFF. In DNA, the CDR3 is TGTGCCAGCAGTTTCGGGGTAGAGAAGTTCTTC.

The V gene is TRBV7-3, the J gene TRBJ2-2, with 10 bases that match TRBD2. The CDR3 runs 17 residues. V gave up 2 bases and J gave up 4 bases; unmatched junction bases: 7. CDR1 and CDR2 (germline): SGHTA, FQGTGA. CDR3 sequence (DNA): TGTGCCAGCAGCTTATCACCGGGACTAGCGAGCACCGGGGAGCTGTTTTTT. This translates into CASSLSPGLASTGELFF.

This rearrangement joins TRBV5-1 to TRBJ1-4; D not certain. CDR3 length: 15 amino acids. Deletions cut 4 bases from V and 5 bases from J, with 15 bases between. Germline lookup yields CDR1 SGHRS and CDR2 YFSETQ. The CDR3 is CASSPGRQENEKLFF. The CDR3 bases are TGCGCCAGCAGCCCCGGACGCCAGGAGAATGAAAAACTGTTTTTT. Filled out from reference TRBV5-1 and TRBJ1-4, the complete variable domain reads KAGVTQTPRYLIKTRGQQVTLSCSPISGHRSVSWYQQTPGQGLQFLFEYFSETQRNKGNFPGRFSGRQFSNSRSEMNVSTLELGDSALYLCASSPGRQENEKLFFGSGTQLSVL.

The chain is built from TRBV6-6 and TRBJ2-1; D gene uncertain. Germline V gene sequence: CDR1 MNHNY, CDR2 SVGAGI (reference sequence). The CDR3 has 16 residues. V lost 1 base and J lost 0, with 10 bases in between. The CDR3 nucleotides read TGTGCCAGCAGTTACTTAGGTCCGAGCTCCTACAATGAGCAGTTCTTC. This gives the protein CASSYLGPSSYNEQFF.

The V and J genes are TRBV6-5 and TRBJ2-1; D gene uncertain. The CDR3 runs to 11 residues. V was clipped by 5 bases and J by 6 bases, with 5 bases between them. The V gene's germline CDR1 is MNHEY and CDR2 SVGAGI. The CDR3 coding sequence is TGTGCCAGCAGTCATTCCAATGAGCAGTTCTTC. Translation gives CASSHSNEQFF.

This chain uses TRBV27 with TRBJ2-2; 12 nucleotides agree with TRBD1. J lost 5 bases, V lost 8 bases, and 6 bases had no gene match. Per the germline V gene, CDR1 is MNHEY and CDR2 is SMNVEV (reference sequence). This CDR3 comprises 15 residues. CDR3 residues: CASWGQGALTGELFF. The CDR3 DNA follows: TGTGCCAGCTGGGGACAGGGGGCATTGACCGGGGAGCTGTTTTTT.

CDR3 amino acids: CASSQVHGSLDNEQFF. As DNA, the CDR3 is TGCGCCAGCAGCCAAGTCCATGGGTCTTTGGACAATGAGCAGTTCTTC. This sequence joins TRBV4-1 and TRBJ2-1; D remains ambiguous. The CDR3 runs 16 residues. The V end was cut by 1 base, the J end by 5 bases, with 15 bases between. Germline CDR1 MGHRA, CDR2 YSYEKL.

V and J are TRBV6-5 and TRBJ2-1, with TRBD2 matching 9 bases. Germline CDR1 and CDR2: MNHEY and SVGAGI. The CDR3 is 15 residues long. V lost 0 bases to trimming and J lost 4 bases; unmatched junction nucleotides: 1. CDR3 nucleotides: TGTGCCAGCAGTTACTCTGCGGGGGGGTACAATGAGCAGTTCTTC. Translation: CASSYSAGGYNEQFF.